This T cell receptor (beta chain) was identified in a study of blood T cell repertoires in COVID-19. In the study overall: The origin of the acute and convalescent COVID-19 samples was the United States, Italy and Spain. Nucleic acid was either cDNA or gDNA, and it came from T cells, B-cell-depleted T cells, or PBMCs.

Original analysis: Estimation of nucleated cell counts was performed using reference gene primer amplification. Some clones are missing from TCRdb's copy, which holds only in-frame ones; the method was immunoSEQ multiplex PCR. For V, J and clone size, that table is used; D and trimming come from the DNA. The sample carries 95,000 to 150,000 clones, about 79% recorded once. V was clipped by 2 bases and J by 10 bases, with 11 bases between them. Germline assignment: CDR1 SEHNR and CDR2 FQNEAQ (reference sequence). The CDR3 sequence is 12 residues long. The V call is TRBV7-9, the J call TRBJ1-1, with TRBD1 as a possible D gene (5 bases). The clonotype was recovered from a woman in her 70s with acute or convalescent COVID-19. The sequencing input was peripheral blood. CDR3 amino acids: CASSLLTQGAFF. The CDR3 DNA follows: TGTGCCAGCAGCTTATTAACCCAGGGAGCTTTCTTT.